A single sample gave rise to the 21 T cell receptor beta chains below, sequenced in a study of T cells in Graves' hyperthyroidism and ophthalmopathy. What was amplified from RNA transcripts were TCR beta CDR3 regions. Researchers ran a first-round RT-PCR on the TCR CDR3 using the HTBI primer set. TCRdb used MiXCR to reprocess the multiplex PCR reads, holding one entry per CDR3 protein. This sample carries 90,000 to 120,000 distinct CDR3 sequences, roughly 15% of them seen once, and the ten largest clones take around two fifths. Sequencing input: blood. The receptors shown here come from a woman aged 50 to 65 with Graves' hyperthyroidism.

In its sample, this clonotype was seen many times. The chain has TRBV5-4 and TRBJ2-5; possible D gene TRBD1, 6 bases. The CDR3 runs to 13 residues. Per germline, CDR1 SGHNT and CDR2 YYREEE (reference sequence). V dropped 4 bases and J dropped 2 bases, with 9 bases sitting between them. Written as DNA, the CDR3 is TGTGCCAGCAGCGGAGGACAGCAAGAGACCCAGTACTTC. Translating gives CASSGGQQETQYF. Based on the CDR3 plus reference TRBV5-4 and TRBJ2-5, the full variable domain is ETGVTQSPTHLIKTRGQQVTLRCSSQSGHNTVSWYQQALGQGPQFIFQYYREEENGRGNFPPRFSGLQFPNYSSELNVNALELDDSALYLCASSGGQQETQYFGPGTRLLVL.

About this clonotype: This may stem from a read error, because a much larger clone lies one nucleotide away. The chain has TRBV28 and TRBJ1-5; TRBD1 aligns across 8 bases. Germline CDR1 reads MDHEN; CDR2 reads SYDVKM. There are 15 residues in the CDR3. DNA for the CDR3: TGTGCCAGCAGTTTTTCGGACAGGGAATATCAGCCCCGGCATTTT. This gives the protein CASSFSDREYQPRHF.

This clonotype was seen repeatedly, ten times or more. The CDR3 nucleotides read TGCAGTGCAAAGATGACAGGGGTTACTGAAGCTTTCTTT. Protein: CSAKMTGVTEAFF. The chain combines TRBV20-1 with TRBJ1-1; 8 nucleotides align to TRBD1. The CDR3 has 13 amino acids. The V gene end was trimmed by 6 bases and the J gene end by 5 bases; junction bases not matched to a gene: 8. Germline-derived CDR1 and CDR2 are DFQATT and SNEGSKA (reference sequence).

The chain couples TRBV24-1 to TRBJ2-2; D gene uncertain. CDR3 size: 12 residues. Trimming shortened V by 9 bases and J by 3 bases, and 7 bases separated the two germline ends. The germline V gene encodes CDR1 KGHDR and CDR2 SFDVKD. In nucleotides, the CDR3 is TGTGCCACCCGACCCGACACCGGGGAGCTGTTTTTT. Its protein is CATRPDTGELFF.

Comments on this clonotype: One end of the junction is discordant with germline, which a read error may explain. The chain uses TRBV18 and TRBJ2-3; D ambiguous. Germline CDR1 reads KGHSH; CDR2 reads LQKENI. The CDR3 sequence is 15 residues long. The chain's CDR3 is CASSPPQASIDTQYF. The CDR3 DNA is TGTGCCAGCTCGCCACCGCAGGCCAGCATAGATACGCAGTATTTT. Complete variable domain (other parts from reference TRBV18 and TRBJ2-3): NAGVMQNPRHLVRRRGQEARLRCSPMKGHSHVYWYRQLPEEGLKFMVYLQKENIIDESGMPKERFSAEFPKEGPSILRIQQVVRGDSAAYFCASSPPQASIDTQYFGPGTRLTVL.

In its sample, this clonotype was seen many times. The rearrangement joins TRBV5-4 to TRBJ2-7, with 8 bases identical to TRBD2. The CDR3 has 13 amino acids. The V segment lost 4 bases and the J segment 3 bases; nucleotides outside the gene matches: 3. Germline CDR1 reads SGHNT; CDR2 reads YYREEE (reference sequence). Here the CDR3 reads CASSHSGVYEQYF. The CDR3 region has the DNA TGTGCCAGCAGCCATAGCGGGGTCTACGAGCAGTACTTC.

V gene TRBV20-1 combines with J gene TRBJ2-7, with a tentative D call TRBD1 (6 bases). Trimming shortened V by 3 bases and J by 0 bases, and 9 bases separated the two germline ends. The CDR3 length is 13 residues. CDR1 and CDR2 from the germline V gene are DFQATT and SNEGSKA (reference sequence). Written as DNA, the CDR3 is TGCAGTGCTAGTAGGGACACCTCCTACGAGCAGTACGTC. The encoded protein is CSASRDTSYEQYV.

This clonotype was seen repeatedly, ten times or more. The V gene is TRBV5-1, the J gene TRBJ2-1; 7 bases align to TRBD1. The CDR3 has 14 amino acids. CDR1 and CDR2 (germline): SGHRS, YFSETQ. J lost 7 bases, V lost 0 bases, and 4 bases had no gene match. This chain's CDR3 is CASSLGQGTNEQFF. DNA for the CDR3: TGCGCCAGCAGCTTGGGACAGGGTACAAATGAGCAGTTCTTC.

This clonotype came up many times. The V and J genes are TRBV6-1 and TRBJ2-7; the match to TRBD1 covers 8 bases. V gave up 5 bases and J gave up 3 bases; unmatched junction bases: 3. The CDR3 length is 13 residues. Per germline, CDR1 MNHNS and CDR2 SASEGT. The CDR3 nucleotides are TGTGCCAGCAGTTGGGGACAGGACTACGAGCAGTACGTC. Protein sequence: CASSWGQDYEQYV.

As concerns this clonotype: A much more abundant neighbour one base away suggests this may be a read error. This sequence joins TRBV7-9 and TRBJ2-7; D is possibly TRBD2 (6 bases). The CDR3 runs to 14 residues. The V end was cut by 4 bases, the J end by 6 bases, with 16 bases between. Per the germline V gene, CDR1 is SEHNR and CDR2 is FQNEAQ (reference sequence). In DNA form, the CDR3 reads TGTGCCAGCAGCTCTTCGGGATTCGGGGGCGAGCAGTACTTC. This gives the protein CASSSSGFGGEQYF.

In its sample, this clonotype was seen many times. The rearrangement joins TRBV2 to TRBJ1-5; the D is unclear. CDR3 length equals 14 residues. V shed 4 bases and J shed 2 bases, with 9 bases lying between them. In germline, CDR1 is SNHLY, CDR2 FYNNEI. CDR3 DNA sequence: TGTGCCAGCAGTGCCGGAACGGGCAATCAGCCCCAGCATTTT. This gives the protein CASSAGTGNQPQHF.

This clonotype was picked up many times. The chain has TRBV4-1 and TRBJ1-2; 11 bases are a match to TRBD1. CDR3 length equals 18 residues. V gave up 0 bases and J gave up 5 bases; unmatched junction bases: 11. Germline-derived CDR1 and CDR2 are MGHRA and YSYEKL. CDR3: CASSQDARTGGIMYGYTF. DNA for the CDR3: TGCGCCAGCAGCCAAGATGCTCGGACAGGGGGCATTATGTATGGCTACACCTTC.

This clonotype was detected many times. V usage is TRBV19 and J usage is TRBJ2-2; 16 positions match TRBD2. Trimming at V came to 6 bases and at J to 3 bases, leaving 13 bases not matched to a gene. Germline V gene lookup returns CDR1 LNHDA and CDR2 SQIVND (reference sequence). The CDR3 loop spans 20 amino acids. The CDR3 nucleotides read TGTGCCAGTAGCTATTTAACCGGGACTAGCGGGAGGGCGTACACCGGGGAGCTGTTTTTT. This encodes CASSYLTGTSGRAYTGELFF.

This clonotype was seen at least ten times. The chain is built from TRBV10-2 and TRBJ2-7; possibly TRBD2 for D (5 bases). The germline CDR1 and CDR2 sequences are WSHSY and SAAADI. The CDR3 has 15 amino acids. V was clipped by 0 bases and J by 4 bases, with 13 bases between them. For the CDR3, the DNA is TGCGCCAGCAGTGAGTCAAAGGGATCGGGATACGAGCAGTACTTC. Protein product: CASSESKGSGYEQYF.

This clonotype was found many times. This rearrangement joins TRBV7-2 to TRBJ2-7; 8 bases agree with TRBD2. CDR1 and CDR2 (germline): SGHTA, FQGNSA. The CDR3 consists of 14 residues. Trimming at V came to 5 bases and at J to 6 bases, leaving 9 bases not matched to a gene. The chain's CDR3 is CASSRRAGVFEQYF. CDR3 in DNA: TGTGCCAGCAGCAGACGAGCGGGAGTCTTCGAGCAGTACTTC.

This clonotype was counted ten times or more. This chain joins TRBV11-2 and TRBJ2-2, with 7 bases matching TRBD2. Germline CDR1 SGHAT, CDR2 FQNNGV. The CDR3 extends over 15 amino acids. V dropped 3 bases and J dropped 4; count of bases not matched to a gene: 5. The CDR3 region is CASSFTAGTTGELFF. CDR3 coding DNA: TGTGCCAGCAGCTTTACAGCGGGAACCACCGGGGAGCTGTTTTTT. The complete variable domain, with remaining parts taken from reference TRBV11-2 and TRBJ2-2, reads EAGVAQSPRYKIIEKRQSVAFWCNPISGHATLYWYQQILGQGPKLLIQFQNNGVVDDSQLPKDRFSAERLKGVDSTLKIQPAKLEDSAVYLCASSFTAGTTGELFFGEGSRLTVL.

This sequence joins TRBV11-1 and TRBJ2-7; perhaps TRBD2 as D (5 bases). V lost 6 bases and J lost 2, with 11 bases in between. The CDR3 loop spans 13 amino acids. Germline V gene lookup returns CDR1 SGHAT and CDR2 FQDESV (reference sequence). The CDR3 sequence: CASSGGSPYEQYF. Here the CDR3 DNA reads TGTGCCAGCAGTGGAGGTTCTCCCTACGAGCAGTACTTC.

The table lists this clonotype with many counts. V and J are TRBV28 and TRBJ2-3, with 8 bases identical to TRBD2. The CDR3 has 15 amino acids. J gave up 8 bases and V 8 bases, and 15 bases lay outside the gene matches. Germline CDR1 is MDHEN and CDR2 is SYDVKM. The CDR3 sequence is CASAPHSGAQATQYF. The CDR3 DNA sequence: TGTGCCAGCGCACCTCATAGCGGGGCCCAGGCTACGCAGTATTTT.

This clonotype was detected ten times or more. The rearrangement uses TRBV3-1 and TRBJ1-2; the D gene is possibly TRBD1 (6 bases). V was clipped by 4 bases and J by 7 bases, with 16 bases between them. The CDR3 runs to 14 residues. Germline values: CDR1 LGHDT, CDR2 YNNKEL (reference sequence). CDR3 in DNA: TGTGCCAGCAGCCGTCTGGTCGGGGGGCTTGGCTACACCTTC. It specifies CASSRLVGGLGYTF.

This clonotype was observed at least ten times. The rearrangement links TRBV4-2 to TRBJ1-1; TRBD1 agrees at 9 bases. The CDR3 runs to 14 residues. The V gene's germline CDR1 is LGHNA and CDR2 YNFKEQ. V gave up 2 bases and J gave up 7 bases; unmatched junction bases: 5. This CDR3 reads CASSQTDRGIEAFF. CDR3 DNA sequence: TGTGCCAGCAGCCAAACTGACAGGGGGATTGAAGCTTTCTTT.

Many counts were recorded for this clonotype. A much more abundant neighbour one base away suggests this may be a read error. The rearrangement uses TRBV16 and TRBJ1-5, with 9 bases fitting TRBD1. This CDR3 has 17 residues. Germline CDR1 reads KGHSY; CDR2 reads FQNENV. CDR3 region: CGSSLGTGYLSNQPQHF. CDR3 nucleotide sequence: TGTGGCAGCAGCCTGGGGACAGGGTACCTGAGCAATCAGCCCCAGCATTTT.